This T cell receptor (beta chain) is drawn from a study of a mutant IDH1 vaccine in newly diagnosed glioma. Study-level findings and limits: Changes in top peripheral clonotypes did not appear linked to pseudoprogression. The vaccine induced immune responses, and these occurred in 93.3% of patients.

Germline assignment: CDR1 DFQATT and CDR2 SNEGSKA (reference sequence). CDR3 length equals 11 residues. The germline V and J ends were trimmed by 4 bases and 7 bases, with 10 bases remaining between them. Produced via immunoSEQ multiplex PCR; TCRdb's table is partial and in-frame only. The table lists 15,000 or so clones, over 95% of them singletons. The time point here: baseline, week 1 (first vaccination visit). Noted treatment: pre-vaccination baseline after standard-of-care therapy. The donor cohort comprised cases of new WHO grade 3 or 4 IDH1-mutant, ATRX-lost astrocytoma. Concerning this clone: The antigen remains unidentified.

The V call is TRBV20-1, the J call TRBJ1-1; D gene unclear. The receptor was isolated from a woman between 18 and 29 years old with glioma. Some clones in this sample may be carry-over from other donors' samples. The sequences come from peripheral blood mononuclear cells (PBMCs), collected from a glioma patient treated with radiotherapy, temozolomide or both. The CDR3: CSAKVDGEAFF. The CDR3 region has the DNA TGCAGTGCTAAGGTGGACGGTGAAGCTTTCTTT.